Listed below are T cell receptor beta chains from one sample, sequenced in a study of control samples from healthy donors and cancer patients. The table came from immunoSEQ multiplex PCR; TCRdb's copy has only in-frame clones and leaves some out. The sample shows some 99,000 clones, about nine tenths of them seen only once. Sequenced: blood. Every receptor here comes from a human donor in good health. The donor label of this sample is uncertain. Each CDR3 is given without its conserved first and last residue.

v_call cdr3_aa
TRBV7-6 ASSPRQSRGRLYGYT
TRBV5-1 ASSRGGAPEQY
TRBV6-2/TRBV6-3 ASRPTSGVLSYNEQF
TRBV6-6 ASSYSSGTPNGYT
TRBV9 ASSVESLAGYETQY
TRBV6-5 ASSQPGQGNQPQH
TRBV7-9 ASSALLETQY
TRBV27 ASSPSGTSVSEAF
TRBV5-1 ASSIGGRTNEKLF
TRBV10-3 AISGGQDGYT